The present T cell receptor (beta chain) was sequenced within a study of shared clonotypes between healthy human individuals. The CDR3 extends over 15 amino acids. Per the germline V gene, CDR1 is SGHDT and CDR2 is YYEEEE. V gave up 4 bases and J gave up 0 bases; unmatched junction bases: 4. Overall study findings and caveats: As a rule, naive subsets had a larger estimated richness than memory subsets. Among donors, sharing of clonotypes was expected to be affected by sequencing depth. Naive CD4 clonotype sharing across four donors was 5% to 6%.

This clone has only one observation. Its antigen is unknown. Replicate sorted-subset PCRs were loaded with about 0.2 ug DNA, about 30,000 T cell genomes. Clones were read by immunoSEQ multiplex PCR, and TCRdb kept only the in-frame ones, dropping some. The table shows roughly 2.5 million clones, with about 92% occurring only once. Sequencing used naive CD4+ T cells sorted from blood. Documented subset: CD45RA+ positively selected. V is TRBV5-6 and J is TRBJ1-2, with TRBD1 matching 9 bases. The clonotype comes from a man between 18 and 35 years old in good health. CDR3 loop: CASSEQGAANYGYTF. CDR3 sequence (DNA): TGTGCCAGCAGCGAACAGGGGGCGGCTAACTATGGCTACACCTTC.